The entry below describes one TCR beta chain. The CDR3 consists of 14 residues. With 2 bases clipped from V and 4 bases from J, the junction kept 5 bases outside the gene matches. Germline V gene lookup returns CDR1 LNHDA and CDR2 SQIVND (reference sequence). Per the original data handling: For nucleated cells, counts were estimated from reference gene primer amplification. Generated by immunoSEQ multiplex PCR, the TCRdb table keeps only in-frame clones and is missing some. That table supplies the V and J calls and clone size; D and trimming were determined from the DNA. The sample comprises about 490,000 clones, 70% to 90% of which are singletons, and 3% to 4% rests with the top ten. The data originate from a study of blood T cell repertoires in COVID-19. As for the study in general: Acute and convalescent COVID-19 specimens originated in the United States, Italy and Spain. PBMCs, B-cell-depleted T cells, or T cells provided the cDNA or gDNA that made up the material.

V usage is TRBV19 and J usage is TRBJ2-7, with 7 nucleotides matching TRBD2. This receptor was identified in a human donor in a cohort sampled during active COVID-19. Sequences were obtained from peripheral blood. The CDR3 DNA reads as TGTGCCAGTAGTATACAGGGAGGGTTATACGAGCAGTACTTC. Translated: CASSIQGGLYEQYF.